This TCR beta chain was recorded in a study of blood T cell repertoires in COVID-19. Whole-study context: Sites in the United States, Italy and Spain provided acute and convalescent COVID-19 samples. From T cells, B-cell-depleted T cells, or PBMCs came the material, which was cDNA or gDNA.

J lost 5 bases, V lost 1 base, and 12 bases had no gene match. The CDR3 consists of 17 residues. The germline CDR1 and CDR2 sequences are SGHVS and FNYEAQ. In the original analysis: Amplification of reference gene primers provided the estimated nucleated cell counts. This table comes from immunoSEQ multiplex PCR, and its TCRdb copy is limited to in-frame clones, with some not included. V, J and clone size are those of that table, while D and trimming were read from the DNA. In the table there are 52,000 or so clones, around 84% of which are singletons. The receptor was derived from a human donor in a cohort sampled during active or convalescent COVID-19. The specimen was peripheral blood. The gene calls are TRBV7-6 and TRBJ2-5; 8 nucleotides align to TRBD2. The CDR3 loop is CASSLGQLLAGRETQYF. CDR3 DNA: TGTGCCAGCAGCTTAGGTCAGCTGCTAGCGGGCCGGGAGACCCAGTACTTC.